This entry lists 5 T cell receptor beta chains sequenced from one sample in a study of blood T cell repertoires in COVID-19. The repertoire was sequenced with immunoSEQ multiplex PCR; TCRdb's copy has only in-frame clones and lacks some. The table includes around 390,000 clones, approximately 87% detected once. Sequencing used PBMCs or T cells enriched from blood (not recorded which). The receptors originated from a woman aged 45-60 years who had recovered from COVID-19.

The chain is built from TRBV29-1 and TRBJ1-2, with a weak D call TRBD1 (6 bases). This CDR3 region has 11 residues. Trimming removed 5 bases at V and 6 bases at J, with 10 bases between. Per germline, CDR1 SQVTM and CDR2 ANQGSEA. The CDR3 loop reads CSVRDIHGYTF. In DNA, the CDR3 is TGCAGCGTTAGGGACATCCATGGCTACACCTTC.

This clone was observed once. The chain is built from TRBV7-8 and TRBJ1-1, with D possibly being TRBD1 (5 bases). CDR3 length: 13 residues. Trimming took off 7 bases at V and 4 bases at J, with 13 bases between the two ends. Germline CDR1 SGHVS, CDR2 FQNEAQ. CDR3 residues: CASTSRAGTEAFF. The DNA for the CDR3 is TGTGCCAGCACCTCCAGGGCAGGCACTGAAGCTTTCTTT.

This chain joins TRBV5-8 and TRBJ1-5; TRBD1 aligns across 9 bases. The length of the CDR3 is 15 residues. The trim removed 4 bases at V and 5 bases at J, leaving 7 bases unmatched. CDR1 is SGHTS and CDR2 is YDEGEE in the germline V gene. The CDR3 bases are TGTGCCAGCAGCGAAATGCGACAGGGGGATCAGCCCCAGCATTTT. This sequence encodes CASSEMRQGDQPQHF.

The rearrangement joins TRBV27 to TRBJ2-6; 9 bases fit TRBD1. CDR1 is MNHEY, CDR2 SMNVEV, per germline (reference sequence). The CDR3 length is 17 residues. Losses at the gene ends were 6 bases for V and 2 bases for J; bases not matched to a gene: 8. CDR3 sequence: CASSLDRGVAGANVLTF. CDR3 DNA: TGTGCCAGCAGCCTTGACAGGGGGGTTGCTGGGGCCAACGTCCTGACTTTC.

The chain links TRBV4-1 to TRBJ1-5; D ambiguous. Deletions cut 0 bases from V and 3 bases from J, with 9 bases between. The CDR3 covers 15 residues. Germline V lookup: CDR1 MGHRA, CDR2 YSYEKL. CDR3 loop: CASSQDGQSNQPQHF. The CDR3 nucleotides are TGCGCCAGCAGCCAAGATGGCCAGTCCAATCAGCCCCAGCATTTT.